This T cell receptor beta chain was sequenced during a study of T-cell reconstitution after alpha-beta-depleted transplantation in children. Many counts were recorded for this clonotype. Trimming cost V 6 bases and J 0 bases; bases outside gene matches: 4. This CDR3 is 15 amino acids long. Germline lookup yields CDR1 MNHEY and CDR2 SVGAGI. Preparation of the TCRbeta library involved a method that used unique molecular identifiers. TCRdb re-called the PCR reads with MiXCR, one entry per CDR3 protein. In the table there are 200,000 to 250,000 distinct CDR3 sequences, about 11% of which are singletons. This material consisted of PBMCs from the stem cell graft donor, taken from the stem cell graft. V usage is TRBV6-5 and J usage is TRBJ2-2, with 7 nucleotides matching TRBD1. The clonotype comes from a human donor who donated a stem cell graft to a child with acute lymphoblastic leukemia. The CDR3 spells CASSRGSSNTGELFF. CDR3 nucleotide sequence: TGTGCCAGCAGCAGGGGGAGTTCGAACACCGGGGAGCTGTTTTTT.